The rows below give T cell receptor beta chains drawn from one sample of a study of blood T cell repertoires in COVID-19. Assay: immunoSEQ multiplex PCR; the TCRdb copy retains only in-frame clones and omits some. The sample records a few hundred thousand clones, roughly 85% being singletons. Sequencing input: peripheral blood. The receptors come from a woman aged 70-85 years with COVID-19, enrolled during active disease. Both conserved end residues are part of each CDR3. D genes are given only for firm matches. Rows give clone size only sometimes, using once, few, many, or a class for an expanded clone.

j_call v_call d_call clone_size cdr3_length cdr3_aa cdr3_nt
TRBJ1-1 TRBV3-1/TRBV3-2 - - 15 CASSQGKDYNTEAFF TGTGCCAGCAGCCAAGGGAAGGACTACAACACTGAAGCTTTCTTT
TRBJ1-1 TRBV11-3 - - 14 CASSLEAGATEAFF TGTGCCAGCAGCTTAGAGGCGGGGGCGACCGAAGCTTTCTTT
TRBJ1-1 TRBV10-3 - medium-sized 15 CAISESQQLNTEAFF TGTGCCATCAGTGAGTCGCAACAGCTGAACACTGAAGCTTTCTTT
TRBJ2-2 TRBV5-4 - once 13 CASYRLDTGELFF TGTGCCAGTTACAGGTTAGACACCGGGGAGCTGTTTTTT
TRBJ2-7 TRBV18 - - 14 CASSPPTANYEQYF TGTGCCAGCTCACCACCGACTGCCAACTACGAGCAGTACTTC
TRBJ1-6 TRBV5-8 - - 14 CASSAPDRNSPLHF TGTGCCAGCAGCGCCCCGGACAGAAATTCACCCCTCCACTTT
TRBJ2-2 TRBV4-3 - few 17 CASSQDSVGRGTGWLFF TGCGCCAGCAGCCAAGATAGTGTAGGCAGGGGAACCGGATGGCTGTTTTTT
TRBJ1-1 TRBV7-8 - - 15 CASSLTGGWNTEAFF TGTGCCAGCAGCTTAACCGGGGGATGGAACACTGAAGCTTTCTTT
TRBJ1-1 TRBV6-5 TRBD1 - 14 CASSKTGVGTEAFF TGTGCCAGCAGTAAAACAGGGGTCGGCACTGAAGCTTTCTTT
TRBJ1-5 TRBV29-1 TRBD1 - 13 CSVAGQGNQPQHF TGCAGCGTTGCAGGACAGGGGAATCAGCCCCAGCATTTT
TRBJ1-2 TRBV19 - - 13 CASSGGLVKGYTF TGTGCCAGTAGTGGCGGGTTAGTGAAAGGCTACACCTTC
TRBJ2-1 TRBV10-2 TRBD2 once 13 CASTERGDNEQFF TGCGCCAGCACCGAGCGGGGGGATAATGAGCAGTTCTTC
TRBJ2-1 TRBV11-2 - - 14 CASSFDSGYNEQFF TGTGCCAGCAGCTTTGATAGCGGATACAATGAGCAGTTCTTC
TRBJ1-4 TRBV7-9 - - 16 CASSALRASRNEKLFF TGTGCCAGCAGCGCATTGAGGGCCAGCCGTAATGAAAAACTGTTTTTT
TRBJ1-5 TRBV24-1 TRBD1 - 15 CATRATGQGDQPQHF TGTGCCACCAGAGCTACAGGGCAGGGGGATCAGCCCCAGCATTTT
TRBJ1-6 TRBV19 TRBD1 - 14 CASSGTGGGSPLHF TGTGCCAGTAGTGGAACAGGGGGCGGTTCACCCCTCCACTTT
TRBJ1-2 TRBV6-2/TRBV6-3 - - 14 CASSQGPVTYGYTF TGTGCCAGCAGTCAGGGCCCGGTAACCTATGGCTACACCTTC
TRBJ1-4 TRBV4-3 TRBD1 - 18 CASSPRTGRRWANEKLFF TGCGCCAGCAGCCCTAGGACAGGGAGGAGGTGGGCTAATGAAAAACTGTTTTTT
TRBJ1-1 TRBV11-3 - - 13 CASSLGQNTEAFF TGTGCCAGCAGCTTAGGACAAAACACTGAAGCTTTCTTT
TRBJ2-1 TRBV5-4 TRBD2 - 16 CASSPGLAGPYNEQFF TGTGCCAGCAGCCCGGGACTAGCGGGACCCTACAATGAGCAGTTCTTC
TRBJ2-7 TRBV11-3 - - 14 CASSLDRGGREQYF TGTGCCAGCAGCTTAGATCGGGGAGGTCGCGAGCAGTACTTC
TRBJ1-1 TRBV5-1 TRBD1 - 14 CASSQGQPNTEAFF TGCGCCAGCAGCCAGGGACAGCCGAACACTGAAGCTTTCTTT
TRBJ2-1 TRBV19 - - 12 CASSILGQGQFF TGTGCCAGTAGTATTTTGGGGCAGGGTCAGTTCTTC
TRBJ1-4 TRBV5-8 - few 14 CASSSEGYNEKLFF TGTGCCAGCAGCTCAGAGGGTTATAATGAAAAACTGTTTTTT
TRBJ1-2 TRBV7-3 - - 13 CASSLTLGGGYTF TGTGCCAGCAGCTTAACTTTAGGGGGTGGCTACACCTTC
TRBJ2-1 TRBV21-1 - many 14 CASSISGRGNEQFF TGTGCCAGCAGCATTAGCGGGAGGGGTAATGAGCAGTTCTTC
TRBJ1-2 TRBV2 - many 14 CASSVQGTYYGYTF TGTGCCAGCAGTGTCCAGGGTACATACTATGGCTACACCTTC
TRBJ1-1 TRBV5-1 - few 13 CASSFQMNTEAFF TGCGCCAGCAGCTTTCAGATGAACACTGAAGCTTTCTTT
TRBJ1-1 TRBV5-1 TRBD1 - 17 CASSPLVSGGLNTEAFF TGCGCCAGCAGCCCTCTTGTGTCAGGGGGCTTGAACACTGAAGCTTTCTTT
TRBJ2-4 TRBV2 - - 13 CASSAAGMDIQYF TGTGCCAGCAGTGCCGCAGGGATGGACATTCAGTACTTC
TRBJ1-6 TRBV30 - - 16 CAWREGWRSYNSPLHF TGTGCCTGGAGGGAGGGATGGAGATCCTATAATTCACCCCTCCACTTT
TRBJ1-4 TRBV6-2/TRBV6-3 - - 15 CASSPGHFETEKLFF TGTGCCAGCAGTCCCGGACACTTCGAGACGGAAAAACTGTTTTTT
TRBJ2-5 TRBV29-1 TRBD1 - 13 CSGGQGYQETQYF TGCAGCGGTGGACAGGGGTACCAAGAGACCCAGTACTTC
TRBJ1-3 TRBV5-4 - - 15 CASSDGQGSGNTIYF TGTGCCAGCAGCGACGGACAAGGCTCTGGAAACACCATATATTTT
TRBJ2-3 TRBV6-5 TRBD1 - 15 CASSYQQGAKDTQYF TGTGCCAGCAGTTACCAACAGGGGGCGAAAGATACGCAGTATTTT
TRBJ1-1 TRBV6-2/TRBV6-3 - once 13 CASSPTDNTEAFF TGTGCCAGCAGCCCTACAGATAACACTGAAGCTTTCTTT
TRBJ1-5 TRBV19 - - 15 CASSMMGGGNQPQHF TGTGCCAGTAGTATGATGGGGGGGGGCAATCAGCCCCAGCATTTT
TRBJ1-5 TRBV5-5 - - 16 CASSSGSGVRDQPQHF TGTGCCAGCAGCTCGGGTTCGGGGGTACGAGATCAGCCCCAGCATTTT
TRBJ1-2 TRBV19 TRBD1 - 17 CASSIGTGATPLSGYTF TGTGCCAGTAGTATAGGAACAGGGGCCACGCCACTTTCTGGCTACACCTTC
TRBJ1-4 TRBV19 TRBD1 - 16 CASSTRTQGDSQKLFF TGTGCCAGTAGTACGAGGACACAGGGGGATTCCCAAAAACTGTTTTTT
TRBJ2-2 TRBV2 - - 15 CASSVEGGWTGELFF TGTGCCAGCAGTGTGGAAGGAGGATGGACCGGGGAGCTGTTTTTT
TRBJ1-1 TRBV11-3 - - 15 CASSPRDGPSGGAFF TGTGCCAGCAGCCCCCGGGACGGCCCCTCTGGGGGGGCTTTCTTT
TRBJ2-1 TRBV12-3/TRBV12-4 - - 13 CASSLDLYNEQFF TGTGCCAGCAGCCTAGATCTTTACAATGAGCAGTTCTTC
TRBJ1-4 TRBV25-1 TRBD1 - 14 CASSESGDRAKLFF TGTGCCAGCAGTGAATCGGGGGACAGGGCCAAGCTGTTTTTT
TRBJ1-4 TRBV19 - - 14 CASSQGTTNEKLFF TGTGCCAGCAGCCAGGGAACAACTAATGAAAAACTGTTTTTT
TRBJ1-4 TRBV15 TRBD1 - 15 CATSKRTGEGEKLFF TGTGCCACCAGCAAGAGGACAGGGGAAGGGGAAAAACTGTTTTTT
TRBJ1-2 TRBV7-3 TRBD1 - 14 CASSLNAGGWGYTF TGTGCCAGCAGCTTAAATGCAGGGGGCTGGGGCTACACCTTC
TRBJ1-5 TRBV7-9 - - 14 CASSDGPGSGPQHF TGTGCCAGCAGCGACGGTCCGGGGAGTGGGCCCCAGCATTTT
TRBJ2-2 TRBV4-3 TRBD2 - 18 CASATGLAGDRNTGELFF TGCGCCAGCGCGACGGGACTAGCGGGAGATAGGAACACCGGGGAGCTGTTTTTT
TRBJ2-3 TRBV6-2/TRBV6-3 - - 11 CASSYPNTQYF TGTGCCAGCAGTTATCCAAATACGCAGTATTTT
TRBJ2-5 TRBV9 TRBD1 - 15 CASSGRTGLGVTQYF TGTGCCAGCAGCGGCCGGACAGGGTTGGGCGTGACCCAGTACTTC